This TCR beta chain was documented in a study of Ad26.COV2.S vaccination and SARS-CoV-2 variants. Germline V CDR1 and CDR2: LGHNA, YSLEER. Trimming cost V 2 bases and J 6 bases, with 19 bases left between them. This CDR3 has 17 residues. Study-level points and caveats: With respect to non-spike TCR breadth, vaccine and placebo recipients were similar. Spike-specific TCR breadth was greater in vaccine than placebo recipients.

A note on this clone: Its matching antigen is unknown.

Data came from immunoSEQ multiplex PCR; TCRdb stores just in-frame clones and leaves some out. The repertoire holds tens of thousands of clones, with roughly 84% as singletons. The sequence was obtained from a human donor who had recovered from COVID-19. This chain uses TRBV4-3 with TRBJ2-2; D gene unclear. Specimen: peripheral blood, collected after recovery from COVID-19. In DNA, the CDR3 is TGCGCCAGCAGCCAAACCCTGGCGGTAGTTCACTCCGGGGAGCTGTTTTTT. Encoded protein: CASSQTLAVVHSGELFF.